The source of this T cell receptor beta chain is a study of T cell repertoires in cytomegalovirus infection. Concerning this clonotype: What it binds is not known.

TCRdb recomputed calls from the reads with MiXCR, one row per CDR3 protein. The sample has roughly 990,000 distinct CDR3 sequences, roughly 31% seen once; the top ten hold under 15%. V was clipped by 2 bases and J by 1 base; unmatched bases: 6. The CDR3 runs to 16 residues. The germline V gene has CDR1 SGHAT and CDR2 FQDESV (reference sequence). The chain couples TRBV11-1 to TRBJ2-3, with 7 bases aligning to TRBD2. The sequenced sample was cultured CD8+ T cells from PBMCs, obtained from culture after CMV antigen stimulation. This TCR derives from a human donor in good health (CMV status not recorded). Some clones in this sample may be carry-over from other donors' samples. CDR3 in amino acids: CASSLRRSGGTDTQYF. The CDR3 DNA reads as TGTGCCAGCAGCTTAAGACGGAGCGGGGGCACAGATACGCAGTATTTT.